Following are 20 T cell receptor beta chains from one sample sequenced in a study of blood T cell repertoires in COVID-19. Profiling relied on immunoSEQ multiplex PCR, and the TCRdb table lists in-frame clones only, not all of them. The table shows under 500,000 clones, with approximately 90% occurring only once. Sample: PBMCs or T cells enriched from blood (not recorded which). The receptor source for this set is a man aged 25 to 40 who had recovered from COVID-19.

The chain links TRBV7-2 to TRBJ1-3; no definite D call. The CDR3 covers 16 residues. In germline, CDR1 is SGHTA, CDR2 FQGNSA. Trimming pared 0 bases from V and 0 bases from J, leaving 9 bases between. The CDR3 sequence is CASSLAGRVSGNTIYF. The CDR3 DNA follows: TGTGCCAGCAGCTTAGCAGGGAGGGTCTCTGGAAACACCATATATTTT.

Here the CDR3 DNA reads TGTGCCAGCAGCATCACTGGGGGCAAGAATTCACCCCTCCACTTT. Translation: CASSITGGKNSPLHF. The chain combines TRBV7-9 with TRBJ1-6; possible D gene TRBD1, 6 bases. With 5 bases removed from V and 7 bases from J, the gap between germline ends came to 15 bases. There are 15 residues in the CDR3. CDR1 is SEHNR and CDR2 is FQNEAQ in the germline V gene (reference sequence).

This chain uses TRBV6-6 with TRBJ2-1; 11 nucleotides agree with TRBD2. After removal of 5 bases from V and 2 bases from J, the junction contained 5 bases not matched to a gene. CDR1 and CDR2 (germline): MNHNY, SVGAGI (reference sequence). The CDR3 spans 16 residues. The CDR3 loop is CASSRLAGGTYNEQFF. CDR3 nucleotides: TGTGCCAGCAGTCGCTTAGCGGGAGGGACCTACAATGAGCAGTTCTTC.

In the case of this clone: At the DNA level, this CDR3 is encoded by other sequences in the same sample as well. The rearrangement uses TRBV28 and TRBJ2-7; the match to TRBD1 covers 10 bases. Germline CDR1 and CDR2: MDHEN and SYDVKM. V was clipped by 6 bases and J by 6 bases; unmatched bases: 8. This CDR3 contains 14 residues. The chain's CDR3 is CASSLGQGSGEQYF. CDR3 DNA: TGTGCCAGCAGCTTGGGACAGGGGTCAGGCGAGCAGTACTTC.

The V call is TRBV7-9, the J call TRBJ2-1; a possible D gene is TRBD2 (6 bases). Trimming removed 4 bases at V and 4 bases at J, with 17 bases between. Germline CDR1 SEHNR, CDR2 FQNEAQ (reference sequence). The CDR3 length is 16 residues. The CDR3 region is CASSSILASVYNEQFF. Written as DNA, the CDR3 is TGTGCCAGCAGCTCGATACTAGCCTCGGTTTACAATGAGCAGTTCTTC.

The chain links TRBV5-4 to TRBJ2-5; possibly TRBD1 for D (6 bases). Germline assignment: CDR1 SGHNT and CDR2 YYREEE (reference sequence). The V and J ends lost 0 bases and 0 bases respectively, with 9 bases between them. This CDR3 region has 15 residues. In nucleotides, the CDR3 is TGTGCCAGCAGCTTGGTGGGGACACACCAAGAGACCCAGTACTTC. It specifies CASSLVGTHQETQYF.

The V gene is TRBV4-2, the J gene TRBJ1-1, with 8 nucleotides matching TRBD1. Germline CDR1 reads LGHNA; CDR2 reads YNFKEQ. The CDR3 contains 15 residues. The V and J ends lost 3 bases and 3 bases, in that order; junction bases with no gene match: 6. Here the CDR3 reads CASSHWTGKDTEAFF. The DNA for the CDR3 is TGTGCCAGCAGCCACTGGACAGGGAAGGACACTGAAGCTTTCTTT.

This clone appeared a few times. This chain joins TRBV3-1 (or the pseudogene TRBV3-2) and TRBJ2-4, with TRBD2 matching over 7 bases. The CDR3 extends over 13 amino acids. V trimming: 4 bases; J trimming: 9 bases; junction bases outside the gene matches: 6. Germline loops: CDR1 LGHDT, CDR2 YNNKEL (reference sequence). The CDR3 DNA reads as TGTGCCAGCAGCCGGGACTACGGGGGCATTCAGTACTTC. Its protein product is CASSRDYGGIQYF.

This chain connects TRBV5-5 to TRBJ2-7; D is ambiguous. The CDR3 has 13 amino acids. Trimming pared 7 bases from V and 2 bases from J, leaving 13 bases between. Per germline, CDR1 SGHKS and CDR2 YYEKEE (reference sequence). CDR3 nucleotides: TGTGCCAGCGAGGAAAGGAATACCTACGAGCAGTACTTC. This encodes CASEERNTYEQYF.

The V call is TRBV7-2, the J call TRBJ2-2, with 7 bases that match TRBD1. V trimming: 7 bases; J trimming: 4 bases; junction bases outside the gene matches: 6. The CDR3 runs to 14 residues. Germline V gene sequence: CDR1 SGHTA, CDR2 FQGNSA. The CDR3 protein is CASTRQGSTGELFF. CDR3 coding DNA: TGTGCCAGCACCCGACAGGGTAGCACCGGGGAGCTGTTTTTT.

The V call is TRBV28, the J call TRBJ1-1; 9 nucleotides line up with TRBD1. The germline V gene has CDR1 MDHEN and CDR2 SYDVKM. Trimming cost V 5 bases and J 4 bases; bases outside gene matches: 8. This CDR3 region has 15 residues. CDR3 DNA sequence: TGTGCCAGCAGTCCGGGACAGGGACGGACCACTGAAGCTTTCTTT. Protein: CASSPGQGRTTEAFF.

CDR3 DNA: TGTGCCAGCAGCCAAGATGCAGGGGTCAATGGCTACACCTTC. Translating it yields CASSQDAGVNGYTF. The chain joins TRBV3-1 (or the pseudogene TRBV3-2) to TRBJ1-2; perhaps TRBD1 as D (6 bases). Germline assignment: CDR1 LGHDT and CDR2 YNNKEL (reference sequence). Deletions cut 0 bases from V and 6 bases from J, with 11 bases between. CDR3 length: 14 residues.

The V and J genes are TRBV5-6 and TRBJ2-1; 9 bases line up with TRBD1. Germline V CDR1 and CDR2: SGHDT, YYEEEE. V shed 3 bases and J 1 base; nucleotides not matched to a gene: 5. The CDR3 contains 16 residues. CDR3 sequence (DNA): TGTGCCAGCAGCTCCGGACAGGGGCTTTCCTACAATGAGCAGTTCTTC. Amino acids: CASSSGQGLSYNEQFF.

The J gene is TRBJ1-1, the V gene TRBV18, with a weak D call TRBD1 (6 bases). The germline CDR1 and CDR2 sequences are KGHSH and LQKENI. V was trimmed by 0 bases and J by 6 bases, leaving 20 bases between them. CDR3 length equals 17 residues. This chain's CDR3 is CASSPPGHLGFNAEAFF. For the CDR3, the DNA is TGTGCCAGCTCACCACCGGGACACCTGGGATTCAACGCTGAAGCTTTCTTT.

The chain is built from TRBV27 and TRBJ1-6; 11 nucleotides line up with TRBD1. V lost 1 base and J lost 9; bases outside the gene matches: 2. CDR1 and CDR2 (germline): MNHEY, SMNVEV (reference sequence). This CDR3 is 15 amino acids long. This chain's CDR3 is CASSLYGTGGSPLHF. Written as DNA, the CDR3 is TGTGCCAGCAGTTTATACGGGACAGGGGGTTCACCCCTCCACTTT.

The CDR3 coding sequence is TGTGCCAGCAGCATATCTTACCGGGACAGGAAACCTGGGCGGGAAAAACTGTTTTTT. This codes for CASSISYRDRKPGREKLFF. This chain joins TRBV7-9 and TRBJ1-4, with TRBD1 matching 8 bases. J lost 8 bases, V lost 5 bases, and 22 bases had no gene match. The CDR3 is 19 amino acids. Germline V gene data show CDR1 as SEHNR and CDR2 as FQNEAQ (reference sequence).

V gene TRBV7-9 combines with J gene TRBJ2-5; 10 bases agree with TRBD2. The CDR3 totals 15 residues. Trimming at V came to 5 bases and at J to 1 base, leaving 4 bases not matched to a gene. CDR1 SEHNR and CDR2 FQNEAQ come from the germline V gene (reference sequence). The CDR3 reads CASSRGLAVQETQYF. CDR3 DNA sequence: TGTGCCAGCAGCCGAGGACTAGCGGTCCAAGAGACCCAGTACTTC.

V gene TRBV27 combines with J gene TRBJ2-3; a possible D gene is TRBD1 (8 bases). Trimming cost V 6 bases and J 3 bases, with 16 bases left between them. The CDR3 consists of 15 residues. Germline lookup yields CDR1 MNHEY and CDR2 SMNVEV (reference sequence). CDR3 in amino acids: CASSRSQGGTDTQYF. In DNA, the CDR3 is TGTGCCAGCAGCCGCTCACAGGGGGGGACAGATACGCAGTATTTT.

This clone was counted at least ten times. The V call is TRBV10-1, the J call TRBJ1-3; D uncertain. Trimming cost V 2 bases and J 4 bases, with 9 bases left between them. Germline V gene lookup returns CDR1 WNHNN and CDR2 SYGVQD (reference sequence). The CDR3 runs to 14 residues. DNA for the CDR3: TGCGCCAGCAGTGAGAACCTCCAGGGAAACACCATATATTTT. It translates to CASSENLQGNTIYF.

V usage is TRBV13 and J usage is TRBJ2-2; D is possibly TRBD2 (5 bases). Germline V gene sequence: CDR1 PRHDT, CDR2 FYEKMQ (reference sequence). Trimming cost V 3 bases and J 1 base, with 12 bases left between them. The CDR3 is 16 amino acids. The CDR3 loop reads CASSLGSSRNTGELFF. The DNA for the CDR3 is TGTGCCAGCAGCTTGGGATCTAGCCGGAACACCGGGGAGCTGTTTTTT.